This T cell receptor (beta chain) was sequenced for a study of CD8 T cells in Susac syndrome. Looking at the study overall: Patients with Susac syndrome were therapy-naive, taking corticosteroids, with some also receiving intravenous immunoglobulin, or taking intravenous immunoglobulin alone at the time their blood was drawn.

TCR beta was sequenced from blood CD8+ and CD4+ T cells. Both CD4+ and CD8+ T cells were negatively isolated, and TEMRA cells underwent FACS enrichment. Trimming removed 3 bases at V and 0 bases at J, with 18 bases between. This CDR3 region has 18 residues. RNA in amounts of roughly 0.5 to 1 ug was reverse transcribed with random hexamers. A single record per CDR3 protein comes from TCRdb applying MiXCR to the immunoSEQ multiplex PCR reads. The sample holds 150,000 to 190,000 distinct CDR3 sequences, 95% seen once. Sequenced sample: CD4+ T cells from PBMCs. This TCR was recovered from a human donor with Susac syndrome. The rearrangement uses TRBV12-3 or TRBV12-4 and TRBJ1-5; D call uncertain. CDR3 residues: CASSLTVAGIFSNQPQHF. CDR3 nucleotides: TGTGCCAGCAGTTTGACTGTAGCGGGGATATTTAGCAATCAGCCCCAGCATTTT.